This TCR beta chain was identified in a study of blood T cell repertoires in COVID-19. Study overall: The United States, Italy and Spain were the sources of the acute and convalescent COVID-19 samples. From T cells, B-cell-depleted T cells, or PBMCs came the material, which was cDNA or gDNA.

The V end lost 1 base, the J end lost 2 bases, and 18 bases lay between the germline ends. This CDR3 is built from 18 residues. Germline CDR1 is LGHDT and CDR2 is YNNKEL (reference sequence). Authors' methods: Quantification of nucleated cells was approximated via reference gene primer amplification. Using immunoSEQ multiplex PCR, the repertoire was profiled, and TCRdb retains in-frame clones only, with some absent. That table furnishes V, J and clone size, whereas the DNA furnished D and trimming. The sample yields 150,000 to 200,000 clones, more than 65% seen once. The V gene is TRBV3-1 (or the pseudogene TRBV3-2), the J gene TRBJ1-5; a possible D gene is TRBD1 (5 bases). The origin of this receptor is an elderly woman with active or convalescent COVID-19. Material for sequencing was peripheral blood. Written as DNA, the CDR3 is TGTGCCAGCAGCCAAGCGGGACGAGGAGGGGTTGGCAATCAGCCCCAGCATTTT. Its translation: CASSQAGRGGVGNQPQHF.